This is a list of T cell receptor beta chains from one sample in a study of cytomegalovirus exposure and HLA in healthy donors. Measured with immunoSEQ multiplex PCR; TCRdb has only the in-frame clones, and not every one. The sample comprises about 110,000 clones, over 75% of which are singletons, and 2% to 2.5% rests with the top ten. The specimen was PBMCs. These receptors were taken from a man aged 25 to 40 in good health and CMV-seronegative. CDR3s include the opening cysteine and the closing phenylalanine or tryptophan. D genes are given only for firm matches. Not all rows give a size; the values are once, few, many and, for expanded clones, a class.

d_call: .
v_call: TRBV29-1
clone_size: .
j_call: TRBJ1-5
cdr3_nt: TGCAGCGTTGTTGAGGGAGGCAATCAGCCCCAGCATTTT
cdr3_aa: CSVVEGGNQPQHF

d_call: .
v_call: TRBV28
clone_size: once
j_call: TRBJ1-5
cdr3_nt: TGTGCCAGCGACGCGGGCAATCAGCCCCAGCATTTT
cdr3_aa: CASDAGNQPQHF

d_call: .
v_call: TRBV28
clone_size: .
j_call: TRBJ1-3
cdr3_nt: TGTGCCAGCAGTTCAGGAGGGACTGGAAACACCATATATTTT
cdr3_aa: CASSSGGTGNTIYF

d_call: .
v_call: TRBV4-1
clone_size: .
j_call: TRBJ2-5
cdr3_nt: TGCGCCAGCAGCCAAGCGTGGGGGGGCCGGGAGACCCAGTACTTC
cdr3_aa: CASSQAWGGRETQYF

d_call: .
v_call: TRBV25-1
clone_size: .
j_call: TRBJ2-7
cdr3_nt: TGTGCCAGCAGTGTGGACAGCCCCCACGAGCAGTACTTC
cdr3_aa: CASSVDSPHEQYF

d_call: TRBD1
v_call: TRBV7-8
clone_size: .
j_call: TRBJ1-2
cdr3_nt: TGTGCCAGCAGCCGTGGACAGGGAGACTATGGCTACACCTTC
cdr3_aa: CASSRGQGDYGYTF

d_call: TRBD1
v_call: TRBV6-5
clone_size: .
j_call: TRBJ2-1
cdr3_nt: TGTGCCAGCAGTTACGGCCTCAGGGGGACGTCCAATGAGCAGTTCTTC
cdr3_aa: CASSYGLRGTSNEQFF

d_call: .
v_call: TRBV30
clone_size: .
j_call: TRBJ2-1
cdr3_nt: TGTGCCTGGAGCCCGGGGAGCTCCTACAATGAGCAGTTCTTC
cdr3_aa: CAWSPGSSYNEQFF

d_call: .
v_call: TRBV20-1
clone_size: .
j_call: TRBJ1-1
cdr3_nt: TGCAGTGGCGCACGCGGGGAAGGTTTCTTT
cdr3_aa: CSGARGEGFF

d_call: TRBD2
v_call: TRBV4-1
clone_size: .
j_call: TRBJ2-1
cdr3_nt: TGCGCCAGCAGCCAAGATTCCGGGACTAGCAATGAGCAGTTCTTC
cdr3_aa: CASSQDSGTSNEQFF

d_call: .
v_call: TRBV28
clone_size: .
j_call: TRBJ2-1
cdr3_nt: TGTGCCAGCAGTTTGGGGCTCTACAATGAGCAGTTCTTC
cdr3_aa: CASSLGLYNEQFF

d_call: TRBD1
v_call: TRBV4-1
clone_size: .
j_call: TRBJ1-1
cdr3_nt: TGCGCCAGCAGATGGACAGGGGGCTTTGCGACTGAAGCTTTCTTT
cdr3_aa: CASRWTGGFATEAFF

d_call: TRBD1
v_call: TRBV11-3
clone_size: .
j_call: TRBJ1-5
cdr3_nt: TGTGCCAGCAGCTTCGACAGGGAGGACGGTCAGCCCCAGCATTTT
cdr3_aa: CASSFDREDGQPQHF

d_call: .
v_call: TRBV11-2
clone_size: .
j_call: TRBJ2-1
cdr3_nt: TGTGCCAGCAGCCCAAGACTGGAGCGAGTCTACAATGAGCAGTTCTTC
cdr3_aa: CASSPRLERVYNEQFF

d_call: .
v_call: TRBV10-1
clone_size: .
j_call: TRBJ2-2
cdr3_nt: TGCGCCAGCAGTGAGACAGGGCTGACCGGGGAGCTGTTTTTT
cdr3_aa: CASSETGLTGELFF

d_call: TRBD2
v_call: TRBV7-2
clone_size: .
j_call: TRBJ2-1
cdr3_nt: TGTGCCAGCAGCCCCTTTGCGGGAGTGGTTGAGCAGTTCTTC
cdr3_aa: CASSPFAGVVEQFF

d_call: TRBD2
v_call: TRBV7-2
clone_size: .
j_call: TRBJ2-3
cdr3_nt: TGTGCCAGCAGTCCTCTAGCGGGGACTAGCACAGATACGCAGTATTTT
cdr3_aa: CASSPLAGTSTDTQYF

d_call: .
v_call: TRBV9
clone_size: .
j_call: TRBJ2-3
cdr3_nt: TGTGCCAGCAGCGTAGGTGGGGGGGCCGTGGATACGCAGTATTTT
cdr3_aa: CASSVGGGAVDTQYF

d_call: TRBD1
v_call: TRBV6-5
clone_size: .
j_call: TRBJ1-5
cdr3_nt: TGTGCCAGCAGTTGGGACAGTCGGGGTAATCAGCCCCAGCATTTT
cdr3_aa: CASSWDSRGNQPQHF

d_call: .
v_call: TRBV10-3
clone_size: few
j_call: TRBJ2-7
cdr3_nt: TGTCCGGGAGAGGAGCGGATTAGGCAGTACTTC
cdr3_aa: CPGEERIRQYF

d_call: TRBD1
v_call: TRBV4-1
clone_size: .
j_call: TRBJ2-7
cdr3_nt: TGCGCCAGCAGCCAAGCCGACAGGGTCGACAACGAGCAGTACTTC
cdr3_aa: CASSQADRVDNEQYF

d_call: .
v_call: TRBV28
clone_size: .
j_call: TRBJ2-6
cdr3_nt: TGTGCCAGCACCTCAGGCCTATCCGGGGCCAACGTCCTGACTTTC
cdr3_aa: CASTSGLSGANVLTF

d_call: TRBD1
v_call: TRBV5-1
clone_size: .
j_call: TRBJ1-1
cdr3_nt: TGCGCCAGCAGCTCGAACTACAGGGGAAGTACTGAAGCTTTCTTT
cdr3_aa: CASSSNYRGSTEAFF

d_call: .
v_call: TRBV25-1
clone_size: .
j_call: TRBJ2-3
cdr3_nt: TGTGCCAGCAGTGCCCTACGGACTAGCACAGATACGCAGTATTTT
cdr3_aa: CASSALRTSTDTQYF

d_call: .
v_call: TRBV6-5
clone_size: .
j_call: TRBJ1-5
cdr3_nt: TGTGCCAGCACTTACAGGGTCGGGAAGGAGCCCCAGCATTTT
cdr3_aa: CASTYRVGKEPQHF

d_call: TRBD1
v_call: TRBV30
clone_size: .
j_call: TRBJ2-7
cdr3_nt: TGTGCCTGGAGTAACACACAGGGGCCCAAGCAGTACTTC
cdr3_aa: CAWSNTQGPKQYF

d_call: .
v_call: TRBV28
clone_size: .
j_call: TRBJ1-1
cdr3_nt: TGTGCCAGCAAGGAGCTGTCTGAAGCTTTCTTT
cdr3_aa: CASKELSEAFF

d_call: TRBD2
v_call: TRBV28
clone_size: .
j_call: TRBJ2-7
cdr3_nt: TGTGCCAGCAGTTGGACAGCCGGACTAGCGGGAGCTTACGAGCAGTACTTC
cdr3_aa: CASSWTAGLAGAYEQYF

d_call: TRBD1
v_call: TRBV13
clone_size: .
j_call: TRBJ1-2
cdr3_nt: TGTGCCAGCAGCCTCGGACAGGGAGGCTATGGCTACACCTTC
cdr3_aa: CASSLGQGGYGYTF

d_call: TRBD1
v_call: TRBV4-1
clone_size: few
j_call: TRBJ2-2
cdr3_nt: TGCGCCAGCAGCCAGAGACAGGGGGCCTACACCGGGGAGCTGTTTTTT
cdr3_aa: CASSQRQGAYTGELFF

d_call: .
v_call: TRBV7-9
clone_size: .
j_call: TRBJ1-1
cdr3_nt: TGTGCCAGCAGCCCGGGACACCCGAACACTGAAGCTTTCTTT
cdr3_aa: CASSPGHPNTEAFF

d_call: TRBD2
v_call: TRBV7-3
clone_size: .
j_call: TRBJ2-1
cdr3_nt: TGTGCCAGCAGCTGGGGCGGGGGGAACGACGATGAGCAGTTCTTC
cdr3_aa: CASSWGGGNDDEQFF

d_call: TRBD1
v_call: TRBV6-1
clone_size: .
j_call: TRBJ1-1
cdr3_nt: TGTGCCAGCAGGGGACAGGGGGCACGTGAAGCTTTCTTT
cdr3_aa: CASRGQGAREAFF

d_call: TRBD2
v_call: TRBV7-2
clone_size: .
j_call: TRBJ2-7
cdr3_nt: TGTGCCAGCAGCCACCCCGCCGGACTAGCGGGGGTCGAGCAGTACTTC
cdr3_aa: CASSHPAGLAGVEQYF

d_call: TRBD2
v_call: TRBV27
clone_size: .
j_call: TRBJ2-3
cdr3_nt: TGTGCCAGCAGTTTAGGGGGTAGCGGGGGGGATACGCAGTATTTT
cdr3_aa: CASSLGGSGGDTQYF

d_call: .
v_call: TRBV6-4
clone_size: .
j_call: TRBJ1-5
cdr3_nt: TGTGCCAGCAGGACGGACAAGCTAGGGAATCAGCCCCAGCATTTT
cdr3_aa: CASRTDKLGNQPQHF

d_call: TRBD2
v_call: TRBV19
clone_size: .
j_call: TRBJ2-7
cdr3_nt: TGTGCCAGTAGTTTTGGGACTAGCGGGATTTACGAGCAGTACTTC
cdr3_aa: CASSFGTSGIYEQYF

d_call: TRBD2
v_call: TRBV5-1
clone_size: .
j_call: TRBJ2-7
cdr3_nt: TGCGCCAGCAGCTTGGCAGTAGCGGGAGGGTCCGGCGAGCAGTACTTC
cdr3_aa: CASSLAVAGGSGEQYF

d_call: .
v_call: TRBV4-1
clone_size: .
j_call: TRBJ1-2
cdr3_nt: TGCGCCAGCAGCCAAGACCCCACGGCAGGTCTCCTTGGCTACACCTTC
cdr3_aa: CASSQDPTAGLLGYTF